The 2 T cell receptor beta chains given below trace back to one sample, sequenced in a study of cytomegalovirus exposure and HLA in healthy donors. In the PCR, 60 Vbeta and 13 Jbeta primers were used. TCRdb's table, derived via immunoSEQ multiplex PCR, lists solely in-frame clones and lacks some. The sample consists of some 200,000 clones, 82% of them appearing once. Sequenced sample: PBMCs. The origin of the receptors is a woman between 18 and 29 years old in good health and CMV-seronegative.

This chain links TRBV18 with TRBJ2-6; TRBD1 might be the D (7 bases). Germline V gene lookup returns CDR1 KGHSH and CDR2 LQKENI. The CDR3 sequence is 20 residues long. Trimming pared 3 bases from V and 0 bases from J, leaving 21 bases between. The CDR3 loop is CASSPFSQGGHSSGANVLTF. Here the CDR3 DNA reads TGTGCCAGCTCACCTTTTAGTCAGGGGGGCCATAGCTCTGGGGCCAACGTCCTGACTTTC.

The CDR3 loop is CASSPHSSYEQYF. CDR3 coding DNA: TGTGCCAGCAGCCCTCATAGTTCCTACGAGCAGTACTTC. The gene calls are TRBV6-6 and TRBJ2-7, with D hard to call. Trimming left V 6 bases short and J 1 base short, with 10 bases between. Per the germline V gene, CDR1 is MNHNY and CDR2 is SVGAGI (reference sequence). The CDR3 is made up of 13 amino acids.